This T cell receptor beta chain was sequenced for a study of blood T cell repertoires in COVID-19. Turning to this clone: A read error may account for a junction end that differs from germline.

This CDR3 region has 18 residues. The germline V gene encodes CDR1 LGHNA and CDR2 YNFKEQ. TCRdb's copy holds only in-frame clones and misses some; the assay was immunoSEQ multiplex PCR. Of about 100,000 clones in the sample, 70% to 90% were seen once. The TCR was taken from a human donor in a cohort sampled during active COVID-19. The rearrangement links TRBV4-2 to TRBJ2-2; D is possibly TRBD1 (6 bases). The sample comprised peripheral blood. The DNA for the CDR3 is TGTGCCAGCAGCCAAGACGGCGACAGGCCCAGATTCACCGGGGAGCTGCTTTTT. It specifies CASSQDGDRPRFTGELLF.